One and the same sample provided the 28 T cell receptor beta chains below, sequenced in a study of graft-versus-host responses after intestinal transplantation. Clones were read by immunoSEQ multiplex PCR, and TCRdb kept only the in-frame ones, dropping some. The data hold roughly 120,000 clones, with approximately 93% observed a single time. Their cognate antigens are unknown. The sequencing used unstimulated CD8+ T cells sorted from spleen or lymph node cells, collected before transplant. All receptors come from a human donor who was the organ donor for an intestinal transplant.

This rearrangement joins TRBV19 to TRBJ1-1; possible D gene TRBD1, 5 bases. Trimming shortened V by 4 bases and J by 1 base, and 13 bases separated the two germline ends. This CDR3 has 15 residues. Germline V CDR1 and CDR2: LNHDA, SQIVND (reference sequence). CDR3 sequence reads: CASSTFWGRNTEAFF. As DNA, the CDR3 is TGTGCCAGTAGTACCTTTTGGGGGAGGAACACTGAAGCTTTCTTT.

This chain uses TRBV6-5 with TRBJ2-7; a possible D gene is TRBD1 (6 bases). This CDR3 has 14 residues. Between the trimmed V and J ends, which lost 0 bases and 5 bases, there was a span of 11 bases. Germline V lookup: CDR1 MNHEY, CDR2 SVGAGI. CDR3 in amino acids: CASSYSSAGDEQYF. The CDR3 DNA follows: TGTGCCAGCAGTTACTCGTCGGCAGGGGACGAGCAGTACTTC.

The rearrangement links TRBV29-1 to TRBJ2-1; maybe TRBD2 (6 bases). CDR3 length: 12 amino acids. Trimming left V 4 bases short and J 5 bases short, with 9 bases between. Germline assignment: CDR1 SQVTM and CDR2 ANQGSEA. This chain's CDR3 is CSVGLVNNEQFF. DNA for the CDR3: TGCAGCGTTGGACTAGTTAACAATGAGCAGTTCTTC.

The chain carries TRBV5-4 and TRBJ2-7; perhaps TRBD1 as D (6 bases). With 4 bases removed from V and 7 bases from J, the gap between germline ends came to 24 bases. The CDR3 extends over 16 amino acids. The V gene's germline CDR1 is SGHNT and CDR2 YYREEE (reference sequence). The CDR3 reads CASSLHWRSVTGEQYF. In DNA, the CDR3 is TGTGCCAGCAGCCTCCACTGGCGGTCGGTCACAGGGGAGCAGTACTTC.

The V and J genes are TRBV5-4 and TRBJ1-1; D possibly corresponds to TRBD1 (5 bases). This CDR3 comprises 14 residues. From germline, CDR1 is SGHNT and CDR2 YYREEE (reference sequence). Trimming removed 0 bases from V and 5 bases from J, with 11 bases in between. CDR3 region: CASSLEQGETEAFF. The DNA for the CDR3 is TGTGCCAGCAGCTTGGAACAAGGGGAGACTGAAGCTTTCTTT.

As regards this clone: Within the sample, other DNA sequences also encode this same CDR3. The CDR3 spells CASSIGRNTEAFF. The CDR3 bases are TGTGCCAGTAGTATCGGCCGGAACACTGAAGCTTTCTTT. The chain has TRBV19 and TRBJ1-1; no firm D call. Germline V gene lookup returns CDR1 LNHDA and CDR2 SQIVND (reference sequence). The CDR3 consists of 13 residues. Deletions cut 3 bases from V and 1 base from J, with 6 bases between. The full variable domain, with the rest looked up from reference TRBV19 and TRBJ1-1, is DGGITQSPKYLFRKEGQNVTLSCEQNLNHDAMYWYRQDPGQGLRLIYYSQIVNDFQKGDIAEGYSVSREKKESFPLTVTSAQKNPTAFYLCASSIGRNTEAFFGQGTRLTVV.

The chain links TRBV29-1 to TRBJ2-3; D ambiguous. Germline-derived CDR1 and CDR2 are SQVTM and ANQGSEA. V was pared by 2 bases and J by 4 bases, with 13 bases between. This CDR3 has 14 amino acids. DNA of the CDR3: TGCAGCGTTGAAAGGGCTTCCGAGTCAGATACGCAGTATTTT. Protein product: CSVERASESDTQYF.

The CDR3 DNA follows: TGTGCCAGCGGCGACAATGAGCAGTTCTTC. Protein: CASGDNEQFF. V usage is TRBV19 and J usage is TRBJ2-1; D not certain. Between the trimmed V and J ends, which lost 9 bases and 5 bases, there was a span of 5 bases. The CDR3 is 10 amino acids. Germline CDR1 reads LNHDA; CDR2 reads SQIVND (reference sequence). The full variable domain, with the rest looked up from reference TRBV19 and TRBJ2-1, is DGGITQSPKYLFRKEGQNVTLSCEQNLNHDAMYWYRQDPGQGLRLIYYSQIVNDFQKGDIAEGYSVSREKKESFPLTVTSAQKNPTAFYLCASGDNEQFFGPGTRLTVL.

The V gene is TRBV7-8, the J gene TRBJ2-1; 7 positions match TRBD1. This CDR3 has 17 residues. The germline gives CDR1 SGHVS, CDR2 FQNEAQ. Unmatched junction bases numbered 20, after V lost 5 bases and J lost 10 bases. The CDR3 region has the DNA TGTGCCAGCAGCCTTCAACCGACAGGGTTCGCCCGAACAGAGCAGTTCTTC. Its protein product is CASSLQPTGFARTEQFF.

This chain joins TRBV18 and TRBJ2-2, with D perhaps assigned TRBD1 or TRBD2 (7 bases each). The CDR3 consists of 21 residues. The V gene's germline CDR1 is KGHSH and CDR2 LQKENI. V lost 3 bases, J lost 4 bases, and 30 bases lay in between. CDR3 DNA sequence: TGTGCCAGCTCACCTGACCGGGACAGCGTATGGGCGGGAGCCATCACCGGGGAGCTGTTTTTT. Encoded protein: CASSPDRDSVWAGAITGELFF. The full variable domain, with the rest looked up from reference TRBV18 and TRBJ2-2, is NAGVMQNPRHLVRRRGQEARLRCSPMKGHSHVYWYRQLPEEGLKFMVYLQKENIIDESGMPKERFSAEFPKEGPSILRIQQVVRGDSAAYFCASSPDRDSVWAGAITGELFFGEGSRLTVL.

J is TRBJ1-2 and V is TRBV2; no clear D gene. The CDR3 contains 14 residues. V lost 5 bases to trimming and J lost 2 bases, with 12 bases between them. Germline V gene sequence: CDR1 SNHLY, CDR2 FYNNEI. The CDR3 loop is CASSKIGQNYGYTF. CDR3 coding DNA: TGTGCCAGCAGTAAAATCGGGCAGAACTATGGCTACACCTTC.

This clone was counted a few times. At the DNA level, this CDR3 is encoded by other sequences in the same sample as well. The chain links TRBV5-1 to TRBJ2-2; D uncertain. The CDR3 sequence is 13 residues long. The V gene lost 0 bases and the J gene lost 5 bases, with 5 bases spanning the gap. Germline assignment: CDR1 SGHRS and CDR2 YFSETQ. DNA for the CDR3: TGCGCCAGCAGCTTGGCCGGTACCGGGGAGCTGTTTTTT. Translation: CASSLAGTGELFF.

This chain connects TRBV4-3 to TRBJ2-1; the match to TRBD2 covers 13 bases. V was pared by 1 base and J by 6 bases, with 0 bases of the junction left unmatched. The CDR3 sequence is 15 residues long. Germline values: CDR1 LGHNA, CDR2 YSLEER. The CDR3: CASSQGTSGSNEQFF. Written as DNA, the CDR3 is TGCGCCAGCAGCCAAGGGACTAGCGGGAGCAATGAGCAGTTCTTC.

This chain joins TRBV19 and TRBJ2-7; the match to TRBD1 covers 10 bases. The CDR3 is 14 residues long. V was clipped by 4 bases and J by 5 bases; unmatched bases: 5. Germline CDR1 and CDR2: LNHDA and SQIVND (reference sequence). The CDR3 sequence is CASSTDRGRDEQYF. CDR3 coding DNA: TGTGCCAGTAGTACCGACAGGGGGCGAGACGAGCAGTACTTC.

The J gene is TRBJ2-3, the V gene TRBV4-3, with 10 bases lining up with TRBD2. Germline assignment: CDR1 LGHNA and CDR2 YSLEER. The ends lost 0 bases at V and 3 bases at J; junction bases unmatched: 9. This CDR3 region has 18 residues. The CDR3 coding sequence is TGCGCCAGCAGCCAAGATCGTCTAGCGGGAGCCCGGACAGATACGCAGTATTTT. It translates to CASSQDRLAGARTDTQYF.

The chain carries TRBV6-7 and TRBJ1-1; possible D gene TRBD1, 5 bases. TRBV6-7 is filed as an ORF, its function uncertain. The ends were cut back, 2 bases at V and 0 bases at J, with 16 bases in the middle. The CDR3 runs 17 residues. The CDR3 bases are TGTGCCAGCAGTTACGTAAGACCGGGACGGATGAACACTGAAGCTTTCTTT. This sequence encodes CASSYVRPGRMNTEAFF.

V gene TRBV4-2 combines with J gene TRBJ2-6; D is unresolved. CDR3 length equals 15 residues. Germline loops: CDR1 LGHNA, CDR2 YNFKEQ. Trimming took 0 bases from V and 2 from J, leaving 5 bases between them. The CDR3 sequence is CASSQERTGANVLTF. The CDR3 DNA sequence: TGTGCCAGCAGCCAAGAACGGACTGGGGCCAACGTCCTGACTTTC.

This clone was recorded a few times. The genes are TRBV5-1 and TRBJ1-1; 7 bases align to TRBD1. Germline trimming cut 0 bases from V and 1 base from J; bases unmatched to any gene: 9. Per germline, CDR1 SGHRS and CDR2 YFSETQ. This CDR3 is built from 17 residues. The CDR3, as DNA: TGCGCCAGCAGCTTGGGTTGGGACAGCCGCCAGAACACTGAAGCTTTCTTT. Translation: CASSLGWDSRQNTEAFF.

This chain links TRBV29-1 with TRBJ2-1, with TRBD2 identical over 10 bases. V lost 6 bases to trimming and J lost 8 bases; unmatched junction nucleotides: 10. This CDR3 has 14 amino acids. Germline values: CDR1 SQVTM, CDR2 ANQGSEA. The CDR3 loop is CSVALASGSDEQFF. The CDR3, as DNA: TGCAGCGTGGCTCTGGCTAGCGGGAGTGATGAGCAGTTCTTC.

The chain combines TRBV5-7 with TRBJ1-1, with TRBD1 matching over 10 bases. TRBV5-7 falls under the ORF class, with uncertain function. The J segment lost 2 bases and the V segment lost 6 bases, leaving 4 bases of the junction unmatched. This CDR3 contains 14 residues. In DNA form, the CDR3 reads TGTGCCAGCACCTGGGACAGGGGAAACACTGAAGCTTTCTTT. Translated: CASTWDRGNTEAFF.

This chain connects TRBV10-3 to TRBJ2-7; 11 bases align to TRBD2. V gave up 10 bases and J gave up 2 bases; unmatched junction bases: 4. There are 13 residues in the CDR3. Per the germline V gene, CDR1 is ENHRY and CDR2 is SYGVKD. This CDR3 is CASLAGGTYEQYF. For the CDR3, the DNA is TGTGCCAGCCTAGCGGGAGGAACCTACGAGCAGTACTTC.

In regard to this clone: Germline is not matched at one junction end, which may reflect a read error. V gene TRBV27 combines with J gene TRBJ2-7; D ambiguous. The CDR3 consists of 13 residues. Germline CDR1 MNHEY, CDR2 SMNVEV (reference sequence). The chain's CDR3 is CATAQWAHYKQYF. The CDR3 nucleotides are TGTGCCACAGCGCAGTGGGCGCACTACAAGCAGTACTTC.

This chain links TRBV5-4 with TRBJ1-1; D unclear. The CDR3 extends over 13 amino acids. Germline V gene data show CDR1 as SGHNT and CDR2 as YYREEE (reference sequence). Trimming left V 4 bases short and J 6 bases short, with 13 bases between. DNA for the CDR3: TGTGCCAGCAGCGACGACAAGGGAGCTGAAGCTTTCTTT. The encoded protein is CASSDDKGAEAFF.

Points on this clone: Other nucleotide sequences from this sample produce the same CDR3. The chain uses TRBV19 and TRBJ2-2; TRBD2 matches at 7 bases. The V and J ends lost 5 bases and 3 bases, in that order; junction bases with no gene match: 3. CDR3 length: 14 residues. CDR1 and CDR2 from the germline V gene are LNHDA and SQIVND (reference sequence). The CDR3 reads CASSPGLYTGELFF. In nucleotides, the CDR3 is TGTGCCAGTAGTCCGGGACTATACACCGGGGAGCTGTTTTTT.

The V and J genes are TRBV4-1 and TRBJ2-2, with D uncertain. The V end was cut by 0 bases, the J end by 6 bases, with 20 bases between. Looked up from germline, CDR1 is MGHRA and CDR2 is YSYEKL. The CDR3 has 18 amino acids. The CDR3 nucleotides are TGCGCCAGCAGCCAAGATGCAGTGTCGGTAGCCCTAGCCGGGGAGCTGTTTTTT. This encodes CASSQDAVSVALAGELFF.

The rearrangement links TRBV28 to TRBJ2-1; 10 bases line up with TRBD2. V was clipped by 3 bases and J by 9 bases; unmatched bases: 8. The CDR3 sequence is 15 residues long. Germline CDR1 MDHEN, CDR2 SYDVKM. This CDR3 is CASSFLSGRVSEQFF. CDR3 nucleotides: TGTGCCAGCAGTTTTTTGAGCGGGAGGGTAAGTGAGCAGTTCTTC.

The V call is TRBV29-1, the J call TRBJ1-2; no firm D call. This CDR3 is 13 amino acids long. Trimming shortened V by 0 bases and J by 8 bases, and 13 bases separated the two germline ends. Germline CDR1 and CDR2: SQVTM and ANQGSEA. The CDR3 protein is CSVEEGNTEGYTF. DNA for the CDR3: TGCAGCGTTGAAGAAGGGAATACGGAAGGCTACACCTTC.

The chain employs TRBV7-8 and TRBJ1-4, with D unclear. CDR1 and CDR2 from the germline V gene are SGHVS and FQNEAQ. The length of the CDR3 is 16 residues. The V end lost 2 bases, the J end lost 6 bases, and 16 bases lay between the germline ends. In DNA form, the CDR3 reads TGTGCCAGCAGCTTAATTAATGGGGAAGGAGATGAAAAACTGTTTTTT. This encodes CASSLINGEGDEKLFF.